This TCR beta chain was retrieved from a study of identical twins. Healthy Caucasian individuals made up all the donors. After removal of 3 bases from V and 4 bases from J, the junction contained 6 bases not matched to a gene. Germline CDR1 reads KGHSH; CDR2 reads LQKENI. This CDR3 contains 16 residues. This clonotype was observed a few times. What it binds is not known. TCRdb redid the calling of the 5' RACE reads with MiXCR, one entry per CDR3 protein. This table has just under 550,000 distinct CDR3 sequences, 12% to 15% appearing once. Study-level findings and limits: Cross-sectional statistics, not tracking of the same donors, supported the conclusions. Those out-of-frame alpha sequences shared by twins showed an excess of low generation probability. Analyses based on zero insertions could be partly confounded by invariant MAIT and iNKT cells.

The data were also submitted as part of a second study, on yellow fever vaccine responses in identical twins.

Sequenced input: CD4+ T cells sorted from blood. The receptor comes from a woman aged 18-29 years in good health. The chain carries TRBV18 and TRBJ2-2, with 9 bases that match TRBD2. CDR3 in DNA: TGTGCCAGCTCACCTACCGCGGGAGGGCCCACCGGGGAGCTGTTTTTT. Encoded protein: CASSPTAGGPTGELFF.